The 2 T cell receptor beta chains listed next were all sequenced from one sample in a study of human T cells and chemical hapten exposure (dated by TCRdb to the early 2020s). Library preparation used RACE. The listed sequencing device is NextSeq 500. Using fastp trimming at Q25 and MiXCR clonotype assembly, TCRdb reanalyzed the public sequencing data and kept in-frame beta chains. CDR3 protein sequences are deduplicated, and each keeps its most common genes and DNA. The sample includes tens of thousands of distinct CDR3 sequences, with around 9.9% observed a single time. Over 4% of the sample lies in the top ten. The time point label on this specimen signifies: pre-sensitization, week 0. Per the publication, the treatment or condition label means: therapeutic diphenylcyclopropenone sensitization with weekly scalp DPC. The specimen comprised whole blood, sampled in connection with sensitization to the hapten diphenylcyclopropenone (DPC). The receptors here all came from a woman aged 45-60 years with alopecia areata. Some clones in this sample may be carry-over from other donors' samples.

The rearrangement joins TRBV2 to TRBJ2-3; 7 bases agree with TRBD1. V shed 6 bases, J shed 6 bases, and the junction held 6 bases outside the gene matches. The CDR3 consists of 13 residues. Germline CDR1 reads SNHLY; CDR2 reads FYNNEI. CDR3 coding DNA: TGTGCCAGCAGCTCACAGGGGTTGGATACGCAGTATTTT. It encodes CASSSQGLDTQYF.

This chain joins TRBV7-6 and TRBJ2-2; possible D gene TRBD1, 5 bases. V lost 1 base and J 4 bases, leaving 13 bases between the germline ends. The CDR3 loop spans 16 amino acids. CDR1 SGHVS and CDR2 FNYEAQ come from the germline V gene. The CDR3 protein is CASSLVGGAGTGELFF. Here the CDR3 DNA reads TGTGCCAGCAGCTTAGTCGGTGGGGCAGGCACCGGGGAGCTGTTTTTT.